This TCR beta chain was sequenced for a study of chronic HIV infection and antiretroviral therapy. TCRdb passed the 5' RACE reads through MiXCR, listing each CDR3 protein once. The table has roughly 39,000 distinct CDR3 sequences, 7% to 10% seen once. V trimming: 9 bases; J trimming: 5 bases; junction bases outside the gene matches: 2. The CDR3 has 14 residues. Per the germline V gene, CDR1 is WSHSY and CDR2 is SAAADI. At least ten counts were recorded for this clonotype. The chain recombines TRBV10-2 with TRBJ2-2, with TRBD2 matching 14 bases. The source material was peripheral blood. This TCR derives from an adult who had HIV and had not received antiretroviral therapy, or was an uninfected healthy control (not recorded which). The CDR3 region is CASRLAGGTGELFF. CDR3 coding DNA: TGCGCCAGTCGACTAGCGGGAGGGACCGGGGAGCTGTTTTTT.